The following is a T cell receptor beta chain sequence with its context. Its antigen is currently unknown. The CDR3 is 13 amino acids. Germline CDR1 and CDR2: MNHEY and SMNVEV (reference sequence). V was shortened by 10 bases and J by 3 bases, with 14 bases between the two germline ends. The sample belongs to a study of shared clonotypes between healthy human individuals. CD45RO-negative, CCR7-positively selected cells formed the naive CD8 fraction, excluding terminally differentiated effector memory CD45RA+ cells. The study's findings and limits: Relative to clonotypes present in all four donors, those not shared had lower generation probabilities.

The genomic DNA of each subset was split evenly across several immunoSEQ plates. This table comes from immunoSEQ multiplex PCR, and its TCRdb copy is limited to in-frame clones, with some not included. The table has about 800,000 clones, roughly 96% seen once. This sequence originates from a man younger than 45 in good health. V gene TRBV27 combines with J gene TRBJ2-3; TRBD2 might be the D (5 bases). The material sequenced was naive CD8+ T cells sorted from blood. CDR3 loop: CATRELGTDTQYF. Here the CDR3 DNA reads TGTGCCACTAGGGAACTAGGGACAGATACGCAGTATTTT.